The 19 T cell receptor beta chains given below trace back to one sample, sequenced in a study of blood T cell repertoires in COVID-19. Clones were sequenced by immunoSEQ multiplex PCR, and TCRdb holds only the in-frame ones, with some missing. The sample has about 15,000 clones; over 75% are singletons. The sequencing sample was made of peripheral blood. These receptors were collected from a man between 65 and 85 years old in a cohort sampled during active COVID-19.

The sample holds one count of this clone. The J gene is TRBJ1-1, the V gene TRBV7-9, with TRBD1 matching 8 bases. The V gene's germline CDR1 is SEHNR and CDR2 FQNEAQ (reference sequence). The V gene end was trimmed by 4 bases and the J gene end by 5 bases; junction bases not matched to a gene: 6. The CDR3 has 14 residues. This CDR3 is CASSSGQGRTEAFF. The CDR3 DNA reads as TGTGCCAGCAGCTCCGGACAGGGAAGAACTGAAGCTTTCTTT.

CDR3 DNA: TGTGCCAGCAGCTTAGATCAAGCTCAGCCCCAGCATTTT. Residues: CASSLDQAQPQHF. The rearrangement uses TRBV11-2 and TRBJ1-5; D gene ambiguous. Looked up from germline, CDR1 is SGHAT and CDR2 is FQNNGV. The CDR3 covers 13 residues. V gave up 0 bases and J gave up 6 bases, with 6 bases separating them. The whole variable domain, filled in from reference TRBV11-2 and TRBJ1-5, reads EAGVAQSPRYKIIEKRQSVAFWCNPISGHATLYWYQQILGQGPKLLIQFQNNGVVDDSQLPKDRFSAERLKGVDSTLKIQPAKLEDSAVYLCASSLDQAQPQHFGDGTRLSIL.

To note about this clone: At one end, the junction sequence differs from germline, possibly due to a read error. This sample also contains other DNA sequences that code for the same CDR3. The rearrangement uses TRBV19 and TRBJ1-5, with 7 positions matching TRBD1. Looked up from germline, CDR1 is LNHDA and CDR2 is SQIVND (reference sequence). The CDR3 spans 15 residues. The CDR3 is CASSIGTVGNQPQHF. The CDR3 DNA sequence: TGTGCCAGTAGTATCGGGACAGTTGGCAATCAGCCTCAGCATTTT.

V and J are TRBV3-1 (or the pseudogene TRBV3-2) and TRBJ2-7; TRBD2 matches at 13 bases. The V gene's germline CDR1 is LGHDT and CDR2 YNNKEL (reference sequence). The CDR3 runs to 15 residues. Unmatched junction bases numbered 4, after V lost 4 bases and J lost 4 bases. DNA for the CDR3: TGTGCCAGCAGCCGCACTAGCGGGGGGGAGTACGAGCAGTACTTC. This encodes CASSRTSGGEYEQYF.

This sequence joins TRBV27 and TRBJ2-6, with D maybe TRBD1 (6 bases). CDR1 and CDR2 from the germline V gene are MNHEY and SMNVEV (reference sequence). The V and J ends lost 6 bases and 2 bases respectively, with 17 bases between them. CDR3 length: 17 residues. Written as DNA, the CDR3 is TGTGCCAGCAGCATACTGACAGGTAGGGCTGGGGCCAACGTCCTGACTTTC. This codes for CASSILTGRAGANVLTF.

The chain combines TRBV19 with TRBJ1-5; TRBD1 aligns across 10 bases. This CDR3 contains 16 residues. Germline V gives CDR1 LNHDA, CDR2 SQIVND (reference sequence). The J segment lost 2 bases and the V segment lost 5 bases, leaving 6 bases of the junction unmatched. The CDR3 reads CASSSDRGSRNQPQHF. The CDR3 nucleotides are TGTGCCAGTAGTTCGGACAGGGGGTCCCGCAATCAGCCCCAGCATTTT.

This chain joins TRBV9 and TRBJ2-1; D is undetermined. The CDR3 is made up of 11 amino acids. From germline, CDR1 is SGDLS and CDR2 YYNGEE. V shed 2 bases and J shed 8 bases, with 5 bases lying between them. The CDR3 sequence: CASSVRDEQFF. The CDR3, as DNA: TGTGCCAGCAGCGTTCGGGATGAGCAGTTCTTC.

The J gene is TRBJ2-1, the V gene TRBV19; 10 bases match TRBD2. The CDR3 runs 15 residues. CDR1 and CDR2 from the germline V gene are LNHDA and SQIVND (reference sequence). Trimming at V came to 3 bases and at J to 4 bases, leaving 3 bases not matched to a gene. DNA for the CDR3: TGTGCCAGTAGTATTCTAGCGGGAGAGTACAATGAGCAGTTCTTC. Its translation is CASSILAGEYNEQFF.

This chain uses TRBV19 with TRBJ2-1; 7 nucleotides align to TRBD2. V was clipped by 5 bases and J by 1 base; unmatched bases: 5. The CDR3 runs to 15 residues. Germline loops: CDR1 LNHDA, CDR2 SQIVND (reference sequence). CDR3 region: CASSSTSPSYNEQFF. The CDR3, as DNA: TGTGCCAGTAGTTCGACTAGCCCGTCCTACAATGAGCAGTTCTTC.

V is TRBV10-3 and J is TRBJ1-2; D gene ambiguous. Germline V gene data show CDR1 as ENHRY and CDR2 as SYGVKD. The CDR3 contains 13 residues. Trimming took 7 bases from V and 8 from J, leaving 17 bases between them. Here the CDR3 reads CAITKGGEGGYTF. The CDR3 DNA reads TGTGCCATCACCAAAGGCGGGGAAGGCGGCTACACCTTC.

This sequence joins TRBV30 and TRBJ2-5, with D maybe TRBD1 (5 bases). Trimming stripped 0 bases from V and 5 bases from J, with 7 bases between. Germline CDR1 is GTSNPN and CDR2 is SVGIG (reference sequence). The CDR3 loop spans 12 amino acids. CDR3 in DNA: TGTGCCTGGAGTGTGGGGCGGGAGACCCAGTACTTC. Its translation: CAWSVGRETQYF.

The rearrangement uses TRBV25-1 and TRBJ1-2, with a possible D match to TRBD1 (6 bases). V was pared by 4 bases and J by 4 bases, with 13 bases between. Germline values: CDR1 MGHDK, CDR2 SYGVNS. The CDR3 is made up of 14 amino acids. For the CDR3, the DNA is TGTGCCAGCAGTGGGGCAGGGGTTGGCTATGGCTACACCTTC. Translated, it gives CASSGAGVGYGYTF.

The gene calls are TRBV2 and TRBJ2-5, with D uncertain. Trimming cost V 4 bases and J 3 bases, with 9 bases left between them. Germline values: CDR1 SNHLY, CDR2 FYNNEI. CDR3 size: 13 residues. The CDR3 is CASSVRFEETQYF. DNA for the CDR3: TGTGCCAGCAGTGTACGGTTTGAAGAGACCCAGTACTTC. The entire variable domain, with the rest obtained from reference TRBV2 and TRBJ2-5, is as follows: EPEVTQTPSHQVTQMGQEVILRCVPISNHLYFYWYRQILGQKVEFLVSFYNNEISEKSEIFDDQFSVERPDGSNFTLKIRSTKLEDSAMYFCASSVRFEETQYFGPGTRLLVL.

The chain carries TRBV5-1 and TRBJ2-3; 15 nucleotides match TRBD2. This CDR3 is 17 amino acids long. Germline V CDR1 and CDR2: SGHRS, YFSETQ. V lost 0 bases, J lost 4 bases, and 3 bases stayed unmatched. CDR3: CASSLAGTSGRSDTQYF. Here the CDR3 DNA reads TGCGCCAGCAGCTTGGCGGGGACTAGCGGGAGGTCAGATACGCAGTATTTT.

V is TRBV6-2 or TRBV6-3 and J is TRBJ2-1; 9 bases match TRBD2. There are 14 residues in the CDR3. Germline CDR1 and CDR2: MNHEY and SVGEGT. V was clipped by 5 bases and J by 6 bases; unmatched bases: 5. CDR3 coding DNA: TGTGCCAGCAGTCTTAGCGGGAGTGGCAATGAGCAGTTCTTC. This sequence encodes CASSLSGSGNEQFF.

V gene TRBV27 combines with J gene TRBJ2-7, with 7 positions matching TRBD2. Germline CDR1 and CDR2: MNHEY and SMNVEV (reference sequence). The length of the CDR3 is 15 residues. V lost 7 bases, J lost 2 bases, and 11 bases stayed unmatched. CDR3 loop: CASNSNKRGTYEQYF. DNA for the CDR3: TGTGCCAGCAATTCCAATAAGCGGGGTACCTACGAGCAGTACTTC.

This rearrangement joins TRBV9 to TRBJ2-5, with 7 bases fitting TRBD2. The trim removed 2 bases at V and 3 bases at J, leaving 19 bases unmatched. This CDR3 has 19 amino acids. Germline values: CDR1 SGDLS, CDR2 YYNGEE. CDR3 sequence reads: CASSVETPWGSGPEETQYF. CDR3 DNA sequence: TGTGCCAGCAGCGTCGAGACCCCCTGGGGTAGCGGGCCCGAAGAGACCCAGTACTTC.

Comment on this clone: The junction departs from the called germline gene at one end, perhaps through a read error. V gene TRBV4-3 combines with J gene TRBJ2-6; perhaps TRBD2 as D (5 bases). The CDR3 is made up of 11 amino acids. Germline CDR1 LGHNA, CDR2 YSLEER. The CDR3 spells CASSQERPRDF. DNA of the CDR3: TGCGCCAGCAGCCAAGAGCGGCCTCGGGATTTC.

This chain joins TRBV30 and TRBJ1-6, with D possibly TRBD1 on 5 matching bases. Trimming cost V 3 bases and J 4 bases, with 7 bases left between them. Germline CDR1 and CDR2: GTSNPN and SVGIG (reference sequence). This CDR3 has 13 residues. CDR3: CAWRPGYNSPLHF. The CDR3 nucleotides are TGTGCCTGGAGACCAGGGTATAATTCACCCCTCCACTTT.